The 26 T cell receptor beta chains below were found in one sample sequenced in a study of cytomegalovirus exposure and HLA in healthy donors (dated by TCRdb to 2015 to 2018). Library construction relied on the immunoSEQ multiplex PCR assay. A mixture of 60 forward primers for TCR Vbeta segments and 13 reverse primers for TCR Jbeta segments was used in the multiplex PCR. TCRdb re-hosts the immuneACCESS table, in-frame sequences only. Its copies lack some clones; in the studies checked, an unresolved V gene accounts for under half of them, and the cause for the rest is not known. The sample table holds approximately 120,000 clones, of which roughly 75% were seen once. The top ten clones comprise more than 2.5% of the sample. Sequences were obtained from PBMCs. The receptors were gathered from a woman between 50 and 59 years old in good health and CMV-seronegative.

V gene TRBV30 combines with J gene TRBJ2-3; TRBD2 aligns across 8 bases. In germline, CDR1 is GTSNPN, CDR2 SVGIG (reference sequence). This CDR3 contains 12 residues. The CDR3 loop is CVVSGIADTQYF. Written as DNA, the CDR3 is TGTGTCGTTAGCGGGATAGCAGATACGCAGTATTTT.

This clone was found once. The rearrangement links TRBV5-4 to TRBJ2-3; 10 nucleotides align to TRBD2. CDR3 length equals 16 residues. Germline values: CDR1 SGHNT, CDR2 YYREEE (reference sequence). V dropped 4 bases and J dropped 0; count of bases not matched to a gene: 5. CDR3 DNA sequence: TGTGCCAGCAGCCGGTGGACTAGCGGTAGCACAGATACGCAGTATTTT. This translates into CASSRWTSGSTDTQYF.

This clone has just one count. The chain joins TRBV19 to TRBJ2-2, with a possible D match to TRBD1 (7 bases). V lost 5 bases and J lost 5, with 21 bases in between. Germline V lookup: CDR1 LNHDA, CDR2 SQIVND (reference sequence). CDR3 length: 17 residues. The CDR3 nucleotides read TGTGCCAGTAGTGTCGCAGGGGGGAATCCCTTTACCGGGGAGCTGTTTTTT. Its protein is CASSVAGGNPFTGELFF.

The V gene is TRBV9, the J gene TRBJ2-7; possibly TRBD2 for D (5 bases). Germline CDR1 SGDLS, CDR2 YYNGEE. The CDR3 is made up of 14 amino acids. V lost 2 bases, J lost 4 bases, and 13 bases lay in between. The CDR3 loop is CASSVGGESYEQYF. The CDR3 bases are TGTGCCAGCAGCGTGGGTGGGGAGTCGTACGAGCAGTACTTC.

V is TRBV19 and J is TRBJ2-1; no clear D gene. The CDR3 is 12 residues long. Germline V gene sequence: CDR1 LNHDA, CDR2 SQIVND (reference sequence). V lost 2 bases and J lost 9, with 8 bases in between. The chain's CDR3 is CASSISRFEQFF. The CDR3 region has the DNA TGTGCCAGTAGTATAAGTCGGTTTGAGCAGTTCTTC.

The chain has TRBV7-3 and TRBJ2-3; 9 nucleotides align to TRBD2. The CDR3 sequence is 17 residues long. Germline-derived CDR1 and CDR2 are SGHTA and FQGTGA. The V and J ends lost 6 bases and 6 bases, in that order; junction bases with no gene match: 16. The CDR3 coding sequence is TGTGCCAGCAGTCTCCTAGACCTAGCGGGACCTTCGGATACGCAGTATTTT. Translation: CASSLLDLAGPSDTQYF.

This clone occurred a few times. This chain uses TRBV5-3 with TRBJ2-1; 16 bases map to TRBD2. TRBV5-3 qualifies as an ORF whose function is uncertain. The V segment lost 7 bases and the J segment 9 bases; nucleotides outside the gene matches: 4. CDR3 length: 14 residues. CDR3 nucleotide sequence: TGTGCCAGATTCGGGACTAGCGGGAGGGGTGAGCAGTTCTTC. The encoded protein is CARFGTSGRGEQFF.

Points on this clone: This CDR3 fails to terminate in the conserved phenylalanine or tryptophan, so it likely reflects a read error. The genes are TRBV18 and TRBJ2-7, with a possible D match to TRBD2 (6 bases). Per the germline V gene, CDR1 is KGHSH and CDR2 is LQKENI. CDR3 size: 14 residues. Trimming pared 2 bases from V and 4 bases from J, leaving 12 bases between. The CDR3 nucleotides are TGTGCCAGCTCACCAGGTCCGGGGGATTACGAGCAGTACCTC. Translation gives CASSPGPGDYEQYL.

This chain uses TRBV6-5 with TRBJ2-7; D remains ambiguous. Trimming pared 6 bases from V and 5 bases from J, leaving 14 bases between. Germline-derived CDR1 and CDR2 are MNHEY and SVGAGI. The CDR3 extends over 13 amino acids. The CDR3 sequence: CASRPSRSHEQYF. The CDR3 nucleotides read TGTGCCAGCAGGCCCTCTAGGTCCCACGAGCAGTACTTC.

The chain recombines TRBV2 with TRBJ1-5; D may be TRBD1 (6 bases). The CDR3 extends over 16 amino acids. Germline values: CDR1 SNHLY, CDR2 FYNNEI. The V gene lost 5 bases and the J gene lost 4 bases, with 18 bases spanning the gap. This CDR3 is CASSLDDRTANQPQHF. In nucleotides, the CDR3 is TGTGCCAGCAGTTTGGACGATAGGACAGCGAATCAGCCCCAGCATTTT.

The chain has TRBV7-3 and TRBJ1-1, with no clear D. The CDR3 is 14 residues long. Trimming cost V 6 bases and J 5 bases, with 16 bases left between them. Germline CDR1 is SGHTA and CDR2 is FQGTGA. The CDR3 DNA reads as TGTGCCAGCAGTTCGTCTCCAGGCACAACTGAAGCTTTCTTT. It specifies CASSSSPGTTEAFF.

V gene TRBV7-3 combines with J gene TRBJ2-1, with 8 nucleotides matching TRBD2. V lost 3 bases, J lost 7 bases, and 5 bases stayed unmatched. The CDR3 is 14 residues long. Germline values: CDR1 SGHTA, CDR2 FQGTGA. The CDR3 loop is CASSFPGTRNEQFF. The DNA of the CDR3 is TGTGCCAGCAGCTTCCCCGGGACTAGAAATGAGCAGTTCTTC.

V is TRBV27 and J is TRBJ1-5; D not resolved. Germline CDR1 and CDR2: MNHEY and SMNVEV (reference sequence). V lost 4 bases to trimming and J lost 3 bases, with 7 bases between them. The CDR3 runs to 13 residues. The DNA for the CDR3 is TGTGCCAGCAGTTCAGCGATCAATCAGCCCCAGCATTTT. Encoded protein: CASSSAINQPQHF.

There are a few counts of this clone. J is TRBJ2-7 and V is TRBV5-3, with 11 bases aligning to TRBD2. TRBV5-3 is filed as an ORF, its function uncertain. The CDR3 covers 17 residues. The junction had 9 bases not matched to a gene; V was cut back by 0 bases and J by 4 bases. The CDR3 region is CARSLAPEASGRYEQYF. For the CDR3, the DNA is TGTGCCAGAAGCTTGGCACCAGAGGCTAGCGGGAGGTACGAGCAGTACTTC.

The V call is TRBV4-1, the J call TRBJ1-1, with 7 bases aligning to TRBD1. Germline V gives CDR1 MGHRA, CDR2 YSYEKL. This CDR3 has 15 amino acids. V shed 3 bases, J shed 1 base, and the junction held 5 bases outside the gene matches. In DNA, the CDR3 is TGCGCCAGCAGCCAGTACAGGGGAGGGAACACTGAAGCTTTCTTT. Translated: CASSQYRGGNTEAFF.

The V gene is TRBV25-1, the J gene TRBJ1-6, with D possibly TRBD1 on 5 matching bases. V dropped 5 bases and J dropped 11 bases, with 16 bases sitting between them. The germline CDR1 and CDR2 sequences are MGHDK and SYGVNS. This CDR3 comprises 14 residues. The CDR3 spells CASSIGDSEAPLHF. The CDR3, as DNA: TGTGCCAGCAGTATCGGAGACAGTGAGGCACCCCTCCACTTT.

The J gene is TRBJ2-2, the V gene TRBV27; TRBD2 matches 8 bases. Germline CDR1 reads MNHEY; CDR2 reads SMNVEV (reference sequence). This CDR3 is built from 15 residues. V shed 10 bases and J 5 bases; nucleotides not matched to a gene: 12. The CDR3 spells CATSFFGGGTGELFF. The CDR3 DNA sequence: TGTGCCACCTCCTTCTTCGGGGGGGGTACCGGGGAGCTGTTTTTT.

V and J are TRBV27 and TRBJ2-3, with a weak D call TRBD2 (6 bases). Trimming took off 5 bases at V and 8 bases at J, with 17 bases between the two ends. This CDR3 contains 14 residues. Germline assignment: CDR1 MNHEY and CDR2 SMNVEV (reference sequence). CDR3 residues: CASSQDLARGTQYF. Written as DNA, the CDR3 is TGTGCCAGCAGTCAAGACCTTGCGCGGGGTACGCAGTATTTT.

The rearrangement joins TRBV13 to TRBJ2-3; the match to TRBD1 covers 9 bases. The germline V gene encodes CDR1 PRHDT and CDR2 FYEKMQ (reference sequence). J gave up 4 bases and V 4 bases, and 9 bases lay outside the gene matches. The CDR3 covers 16 residues. CDR3 DNA: TGTGCCAGCAGCTCCCACCACAGGGGGCCCCCAGATACGCAGTATTTT. Amino acids: CASSSHHRGPPDTQYF.

The count of this clone is one. The V gene is TRBV6-7, the J gene TRBJ1-1; D call uncertain. TRBV6-7 is reported as an ORF; its role is uncertain. V lost 3 bases to trimming and J lost 7 bases, with 18 bases between them. The length of the CDR3 is 15 residues. The CDR3 spells CASSYNGKPASEAFF. The DNA of the CDR3 is TGTGCCAGCAGTTATAACGGTAAGCCGGCTAGTGAAGCTTTCTTT.

This clone has a handful of counts. The chain uses TRBV6-6 and TRBJ2-1, with D tentatively TRBD1 (6 bases). Trimming took off 6 bases at V and 4 bases at J, with 13 bases between the two ends. The CDR3 is made up of 14 amino acids. Germline values: CDR1 MNHNY, CDR2 SVGAGI (reference sequence). This CDR3 reads CASRRQGPYNEQFF. The CDR3 DNA is TGTGCCAGCAGGCGGCAGGGGCCGTACAATGAGCAGTTCTTC.

This clone was picked up a small number of times. The chain links TRBV5-1 to TRBJ1-2; D might be TRBD1 (5 bases). Germline V gene sequence: CDR1 SGHRS, CDR2 YFSETQ. Deletions cut 6 bases from V and 1 base from J, with 10 bases between. CDR3 size: 13 residues. CDR3 nucleotides: TGCGCCAGCAACTCGGGGGATAACTATGGCTACACCTTC. Its translation: CASNSGDNYGYTF.

This rearrangement joins TRBV9 to TRBJ2-3, with D hard to call. The germline CDR1 and CDR2 sequences are SGDLS and YYNGEE. This CDR3 has 12 amino acids. The germline V and J ends were trimmed by 4 bases and 2 bases, with 5 bases remaining between them. In nucleotides, the CDR3 is TGTGCCAGCAGCACCTACACAGATACGCAGTATTTT. This encodes CASSTYTDTQYF. The variable domain in full, completed from reference TRBV9 and TRBJ2-3, reads DSGVTQTPKHLITATGQRVTLRCSPRSGDLSVYWYQQSLDQGLQFLIQYYNGEERAKGNILERFSAQQFPDLHSELNLSSLELGDSALYFCASSTYTDTQYFGPGTRLTVL.

The chain is built from TRBV21-1 and TRBJ2-7; TRBD1 is taken as the D call from the table, unchecked against the DNA. TRBV21-1 is flagged as a pseudogene. The CDR3 totals 18 residues. DNA for the CDR3: TGTGCCAGCAGCAAAAAACTGACAGGGGTCTCCCGCCTCTACGAGCAGTACTTC. It encodes CASSKKLTGVSRLYEQYF.

The chain joins TRBV6-1 to TRBJ2-3, with 7 nucleotides matching TRBD2. The CDR3 contains 15 residues. Germline V gene data show CDR1 as MNHNS and CDR2 as SASEGT. The trim removed 4 bases at V and 1 base at J, leaving 5 bases unmatched. The CDR3: CASSVEGGGTDTQYF. In DNA form, the CDR3 reads TGTGCCAGCAGTGTGGAGGGAGGGGGCACAGATACGCAGTATTTT.

This clone was picked up a small number of times. CDR3 DNA: TGTGCCAGCAAGGCGGCAGCTGGGGGCTACACCTTC. It yields the protein CASKAAAGGYTF. The chain combines TRBV6-1 with TRBJ1-2, with no clear D. The V end lost 7 bases, the J end lost 8 bases, and 14 bases lay between the germline ends. The CDR3 is 12 amino acids. Germline values: CDR1 MNHNS, CDR2 SASEGT.